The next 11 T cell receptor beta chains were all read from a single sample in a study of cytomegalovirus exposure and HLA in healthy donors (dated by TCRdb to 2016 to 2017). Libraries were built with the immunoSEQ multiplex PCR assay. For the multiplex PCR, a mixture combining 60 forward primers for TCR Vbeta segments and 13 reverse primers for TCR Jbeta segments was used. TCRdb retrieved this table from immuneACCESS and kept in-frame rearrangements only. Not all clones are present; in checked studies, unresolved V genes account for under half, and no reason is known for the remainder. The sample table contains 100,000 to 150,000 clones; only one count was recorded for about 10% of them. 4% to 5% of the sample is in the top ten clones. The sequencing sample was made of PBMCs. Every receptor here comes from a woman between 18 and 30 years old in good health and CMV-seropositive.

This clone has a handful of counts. CDR3 region: CASSPGTVQETQYF. In nucleotides, the CDR3 is TGTGCCAGCTCACCGGGGACAGTACAAGAGACCCAGTACTTC. The genes are TRBV18 and TRBJ2-5; 7 bases line up with TRBD1. Trimming cost V 3 bases and J 2 bases; bases outside gene matches: 3. This CDR3 comprises 14 residues. Per the germline V gene, CDR1 is KGHSH and CDR2 is LQKENI.

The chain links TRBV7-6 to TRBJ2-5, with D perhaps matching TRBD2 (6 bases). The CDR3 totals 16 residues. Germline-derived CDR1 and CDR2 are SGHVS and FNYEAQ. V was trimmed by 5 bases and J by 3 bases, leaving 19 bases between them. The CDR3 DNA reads TGTGCCAGCAGCCACCAGGGTGTCGGGGGAGAAGAGACCCAGTACTTC. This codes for CASSHQGVGGEETQYF.

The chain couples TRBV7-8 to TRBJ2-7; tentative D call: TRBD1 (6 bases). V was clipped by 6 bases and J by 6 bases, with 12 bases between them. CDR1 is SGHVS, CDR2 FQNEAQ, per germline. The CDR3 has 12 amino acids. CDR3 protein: CASRQGLGEQYF. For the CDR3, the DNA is TGTGCCAGCAGGCAGGGGTTGGGCGAGCAGTACTTC.

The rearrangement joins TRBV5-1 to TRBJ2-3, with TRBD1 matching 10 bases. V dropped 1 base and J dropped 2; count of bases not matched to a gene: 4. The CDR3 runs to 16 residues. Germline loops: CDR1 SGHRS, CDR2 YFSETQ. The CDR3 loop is CASSLWGQGSTDTQYF. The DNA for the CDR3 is TGCGCCAGCAGCTTGTGGGGACAGGGGTCCACAGATACGCAGTATTTT.

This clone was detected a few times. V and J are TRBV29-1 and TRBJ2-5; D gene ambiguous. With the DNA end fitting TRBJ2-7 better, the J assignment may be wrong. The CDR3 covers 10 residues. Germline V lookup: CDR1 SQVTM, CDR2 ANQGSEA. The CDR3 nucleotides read TGCAGCGTTGAACTGGGCGAGCAGTACTTC. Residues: CSVELGEQYF.

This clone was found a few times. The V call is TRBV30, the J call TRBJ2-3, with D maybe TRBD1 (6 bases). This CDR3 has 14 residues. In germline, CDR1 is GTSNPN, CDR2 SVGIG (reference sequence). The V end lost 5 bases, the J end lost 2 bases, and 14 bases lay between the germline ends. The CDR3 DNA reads TGTGCCTGGGAGCAGGGGTTAAACACAGATACGCAGTATTTT. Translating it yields CAWEQGLNTDTQYF.

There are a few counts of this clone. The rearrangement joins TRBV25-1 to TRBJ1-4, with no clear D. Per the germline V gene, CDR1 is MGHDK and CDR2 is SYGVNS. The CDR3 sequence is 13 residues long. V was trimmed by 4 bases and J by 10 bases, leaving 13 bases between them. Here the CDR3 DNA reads TGTGCCAGCAGTGGAGGAATCGGTAGAAAACTGTTTTTT. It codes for CASSGGIGRKLFF.

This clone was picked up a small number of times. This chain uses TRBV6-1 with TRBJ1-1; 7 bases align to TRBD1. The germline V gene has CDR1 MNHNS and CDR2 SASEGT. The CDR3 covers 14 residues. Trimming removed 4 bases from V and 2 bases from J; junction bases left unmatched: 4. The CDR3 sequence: CASSGTGVNTEAFF. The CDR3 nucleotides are TGTGCCAGCAGTGGGACAGGCGTTAACACTGAAGCTTTCTTT.

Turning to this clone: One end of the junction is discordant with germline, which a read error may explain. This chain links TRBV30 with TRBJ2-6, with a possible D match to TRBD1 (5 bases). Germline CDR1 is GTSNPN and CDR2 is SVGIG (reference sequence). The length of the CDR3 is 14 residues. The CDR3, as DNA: TGTGCCTGGAGTGTCAGCTCTGGGGCCAACGTCCTGAATTTC. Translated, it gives CAWSVSSGANVLNF.

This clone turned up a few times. As DNA, the CDR3 is TGTGCCAGCATGGCGGGAGGGCCGTCCGGGGAGCTGTTTTTT. This gives the protein CASMAGGPSGELFF. This chain links TRBV2 with TRBJ2-2, with 9 bases fitting TRBD2. The J segment lost 6 bases and the V segment lost 7 bases, leaving 6 bases of the junction unmatched. This CDR3 region has 14 residues. Germline CDR1 reads SNHLY; CDR2 reads FYNNEI.

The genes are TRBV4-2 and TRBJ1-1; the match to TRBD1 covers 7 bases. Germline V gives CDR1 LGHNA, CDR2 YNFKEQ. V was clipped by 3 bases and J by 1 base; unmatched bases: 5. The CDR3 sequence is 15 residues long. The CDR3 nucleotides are TGTGCCAGCAGCCAGACCCGGGACAGGAACACTGAAGCTTTCTTT. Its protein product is CASSQTRDRNTEAFF.